This T cell receptor beta chain was retrieved from a study of monozygotic twins with inflammatory bowel disease (dated by TCRdb to the late 2010s). Describing the broader study: A total of roughly 28 monozygotic twin pairs were included in the full study, comprising nine German pairs (four IBD-concordant, five IBD-discordant) and 19 IBD-discordant Danish pairs. The search for disease-associated traits relied mainly on comparing IBD patients with their genetically identical healthy co-twins within discordant pairs. Each individual had, on average, about 151 000 unique TCRalpha sequences and 181 000 unique TCRbeta sequences available for analysis. The investigation overall reported the following: Background noise and inter-individual variability may have been introduced into the repertoires by the differing immunosuppressive treatments among patients. Different T cell subtypes could not be distinguished in the analysis. Concordant and discordant twins showed no difference in repertoire similarity, possibly because of limited statistical power. Compared with healthy twins, IBD patients had fewer clonotypes in common with other individuals, a difference most pronounced in patients showing signs of disease activity. Measured by the inverse Simpson index, TCRbeta repertoire diversity was lower in IBD patients than in their healthy co-twins. No single strong signal or clonotype linked to IBD turned up in the results, so the idea that one exists was not supported.

From each donor, a roughly 2.5 ml peripheral blood sample was drawn into PAXgene tubes and stored at -80 degrees C. Without T cell sorting, total RNA was isolated from whole blood using the PAXgene blood miRNA kit on an automated QIAcube. Peripheral blood from monozygotic twin pairs concordant or discordant for inflammatory bowel disease was subjected to deep TCRalpha and TCRbeta repertoire profiling with unique molecular barcoding. Smoking habits were recorded for all twin pairs, and individuals were classified as current, former or never smokers. For CDR1 and CDR2, the germline V gene lists KGHDR and SFDVKD. The CDR3, from cysteine to phenylalanine, totals 14 residues. No DNA accompanies this entry. The method behind the library was 5' RACE. The input for every TCR library was roughly 3.5 ug of total RNA. For each sample, cDNA was synthesized in eight separate reactions using SMARTScribe reverse transcriptase. During cDNA synthesis, template switching introduced unique molecular identifiers that contained a 6-nucleotide sample barcode. Two nested PCRs of about 15 and 9 cycles amplified the TCRalpha and TCRbeta cDNA, and bead purification followed each PCR. Before amplification, cDNA was treated with uracil DNA-glycosylase and purified using the QIAquick PCR purification kit. The second PCR added Illumina TruSeq-compatible adapters along with sample-specific barcodes. TapeStation and Qubit were used to check library quality and concentration, and 5 to 5.5 ng of each library was pooled. Sequencing of pooled libraries was carried out on an Illumina HiSeq2500 single-index Rapid Run using 2 x 100 bp reads and custom sequencing primers. The authors' analysis ran thus. UMI-based consensus assembly with MiGEC version 1.2.6 was used to correct PCR and sequencing errors. MiXCR version 2.1.1 was used to carry out V(D)J alignment, clonotype assembly and CDR3 extraction. Gene usage, clonotype sharing and MAIT/NKT TCR abundance were normalised by analysing the top 1000, 10 000 and 20 000 clonotypes per sample. Diversity was computed as the inverse Simpson index with the vegan R package after downsampling to 27 000 UMIs. Paired Mann-Whitney U tests on discordant twin pairs were used, with Benjamini-Hochberg multiple-testing correction. TCRdb reprocessed the reads and lists each CDR3 protein sequence as a single entry, with no DNA. TCRdb, rather than the study authors, made the V and J calls. The sample's own table lists roughly 200,000 distinct CDR3 sequences. The ten largest clones represent approximately 1.6% of the sample.

Concerning this clonotype itself: Its antigen target is currently unknown.

The sequenced sample consisted of blood. The rearranged segments are TRBV24-1 and TRBJ2-1; checking the TCRdb D call of TRBD1 is not possible without DNA. The clonotype comes from a human donor with ulcerative colitis or Crohn's disease, or a healthy co-twin of an affected twin (not recorded which). CDR3 region: CATRSGGLKNEQFF.